Below, 7 T cell receptor beta chains from the same sample are listed, as sequenced in a study of a mutant IDH1 vaccine in newly diagnosed glioma. These receptors have no identified antigens. Profiled with immunoSEQ multiplex PCR; TCRdb holds only in-frame clones, not every one. There are just under 70,000 clones in the sample; about four fifths occur only once, and less than 15% lies in the top ten. Time point here: week 35, safety follow-up. Doses consisted of 300 ug of mutant IDH1 20-mer peptide each, paired with topical imiquimod. The sequences come from PBMCs, collected from a glioma patient whose treatment included an IDH1 peptide vaccine. These receptors came from a man in his late teens or twenties with glioma.

The chain links TRBV19 to TRBJ2-2; the D gene is possibly TRBD1 (5 bases). Germline loops: CDR1 LNHDA, CDR2 SQIVND (reference sequence). Trimming left V 0 bases short and J 4 bases short, with 9 bases between. This CDR3 spans 15 amino acids. In DNA form, the CDR3 reads TGTGCCAGTAGTATAGACAGGGTAGTCACCGGGGAGCTGTTTTTT. Protein product: CASSIDRVVTGELFF.

The chain links TRBV6-6 to TRBJ2-7; 7 positions match TRBD2. The J segment lost 4 bases and the V segment lost 6 bases, leaving 12 bases of the junction unmatched. The CDR3 is 15 amino acids. Germline V lookup: CDR1 MNHNY, CDR2 SVGAGI (reference sequence). The CDR3 nucleotides are TGTGCCAGCAGCCCGTTTGGCGGGGGTCCGTACGAGCAGTACTTC. As protein: CASSPFGGGPYEQYF.

This chain links TRBV5-1 with TRBJ1-5; maybe TRBD1 (6 bases). Germline-derived CDR1 and CDR2 are SGHRS and YFSETQ. The CDR3 consists of 15 residues. Trimming removed 0 bases at V and 2 bases at J, with 9 bases between. The CDR3 nucleotides are TGCGCCAGCAGCTTGGCGGGGGCCCGCAATCAGCCCCAGCATTTT. It translates to CASSLAGARNQPQHF.

The genes are TRBV5-1 and TRBJ2-5; D may correspond to TRBD1 or TRBD2 (5 bases each). There are 14 residues in the CDR3. Germline CDR1 SGHRS, CDR2 YFSETQ. Trimming removed 4 bases from V and 5 bases from J, with 15 bases in between. CDR3 sequence reads: CASSAGTLRETQYF. Here the CDR3 DNA reads TGCGCCAGCAGCGCCGGGACCCTTCGGGAGACCCAGTACTTC.

This clone was seen once. The V and J genes are TRBV4-1 and TRBJ1-2; D ambiguous. There are 17 residues in the CDR3. Germline-derived CDR1 and CDR2 are MGHRA and YSYEKL. V was shortened by 4 bases and J by 0 bases, with 18 bases between the two germline ends. The CDR3 bases are TGCGCCAGCAGCCCCCAGGAACTAACGTTAGCTAACTATGGCTACACCTTC. Translated: CASSPQELTLANYGYTF.

This chain uses TRBV6-6 with TRBJ1-5, with 8 bases matching TRBD1. Germline-derived CDR1 and CDR2 are MNHNY and SVGAGI (reference sequence). V lost 1 base to trimming and J lost 4 bases; unmatched junction nucleotides: 6. CDR3 size: 16 residues. Here the CDR3 DNA reads TGTGCCAGCAGTTACTTCAGGACAGGGAATAATCAGCCCCAGCATTTT. This sequence encodes CASSYFRTGNNQPQHF.

The chain uses TRBV29-1 and TRBJ2-7; 7 bases align to TRBD1. CDR1 and CDR2 (germline): SQVTM, ANQGSEA. This CDR3 has 12 amino acids. This CDR3 reads CTFRDSRYEQYF. The CDR3 bases are TGCACCTTCCGGGACAGCCGCTACGAGCAGTACTTC.